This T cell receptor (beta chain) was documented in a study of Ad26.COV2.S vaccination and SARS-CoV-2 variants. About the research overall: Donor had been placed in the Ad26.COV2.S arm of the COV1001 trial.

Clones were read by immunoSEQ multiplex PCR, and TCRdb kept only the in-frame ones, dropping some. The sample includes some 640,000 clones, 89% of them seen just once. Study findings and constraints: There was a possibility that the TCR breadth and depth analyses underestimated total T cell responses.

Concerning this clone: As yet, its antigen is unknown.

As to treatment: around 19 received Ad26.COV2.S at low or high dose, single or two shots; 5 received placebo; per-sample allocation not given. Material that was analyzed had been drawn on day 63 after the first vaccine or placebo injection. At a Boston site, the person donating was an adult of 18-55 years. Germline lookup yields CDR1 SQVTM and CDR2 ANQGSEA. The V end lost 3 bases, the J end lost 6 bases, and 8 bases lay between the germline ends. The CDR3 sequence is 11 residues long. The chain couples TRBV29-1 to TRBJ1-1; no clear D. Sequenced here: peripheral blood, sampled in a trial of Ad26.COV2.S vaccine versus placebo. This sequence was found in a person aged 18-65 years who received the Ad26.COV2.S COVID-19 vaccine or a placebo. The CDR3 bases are TGCAGCGTTGAGTCCGTGGCTGAAGCTTTCTTT. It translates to CSVESVAEAFF.